The 28 T cell receptor beta chains below come from one sample, sequenced in a study of OX40 agonist ivuxolimab in advanced cancers. Produced via immunoSEQ multiplex PCR; TCRdb's table is partial and in-frame only. The sample holds some 53,000 clones, 90% to 95% seen once. The sequenced sample was CD4+ or CD8+ T cells sorted from blood, obtained in a trial of the OX40 agonist ivuxolimab. The receptors come from an adult with an advanced solid tumor such as melanoma, head and neck, liver or kidney cancer.

The sample holds a few counts of this clone. The chain joins TRBV2 to TRBJ1-2, with D unclear. Germline V gene data show CDR1 as SNHLY and CDR2 as FYNNEI. The V gene lost 7 bases and the J gene lost 6 bases, with 15 bases spanning the gap. CDR3 size: 13 residues. The CDR3 sequence: CASNDFRANGYTF. DNA of the CDR3: TGTGCCAGCAATGATTTCCGCGCTAATGGCTACACCTTC.

The V and J genes are TRBV28 and TRBJ1-1; a weak D match, TRBD1 (6 bases). CDR1 MDHEN and CDR2 SYDVKM come from the germline V gene. Trimming stripped 5 bases from V and 4 bases from J, with 20 bases between. CDR3 size: 16 residues. The CDR3: CASSTRLQGSTTEAFF. CDR3 sequence (DNA): TGTGCCAGCAGTACCCGCCTCCAGGGGAGCACCACTGAAGCTTTCTTT.

As for this clone: The sample contains more than one DNA sequence encoding this CDR3. The chain joins TRBV29-1 to TRBJ2-2, with 9 bases that match TRBD1. CDR1 is SQVTM and CDR2 is ANQGSEA in the germline V gene. The ends lost 6 bases at V and 5 bases at J; junction bases unmatched: 13. CDR3 size: 16 residues. The CDR3 coding sequence is TGCAGCGTGGAGTTGGAGGACAGGGGTGGGACCGGGGAGCTGTTTTTT. Residues: CSVELEDRGGTGELFF.

The chain recombines TRBV29-1 with TRBJ2-7, with TRBD2 matching 7 bases. The V segment lost 4 bases and the J segment 1 base; nucleotides outside the gene matches: 4. CDR3 length: 13 amino acids. Per the germline V gene, CDR1 is SQVTM and CDR2 is ANQGSEA. CDR3 DNA: TGCAGCGTTGCTCCTAGCGGATCCTACGAGCAGTACTTC. This gives the protein CSVAPSGSYEQYF.

This rearrangement joins TRBV30 to TRBJ2-1; D gene uncertain. The CDR3 runs 12 residues. Germline V CDR1 and CDR2: GTSNPN, SVGIG (reference sequence). V gave up 0 bases and J gave up 7 bases, with 7 bases separating them. CDR3: CAWSVLGNEQFF. Here the CDR3 DNA reads TGTGCCTGGAGTGTACTGGGTAATGAGCAGTTCTTC.

The chain has TRBV7-3 and TRBJ2-5, with a weak D call TRBD1 (6 bases). The CDR3 runs 14 residues. Trimming pared 0 bases from V and 4 bases from J, leaving 9 bases between. CDR1 and CDR2 (germline): SGHTA, FQGTGA. The CDR3 spells CASSLTGQPETQYF. The DNA for the CDR3 is TGTGCCAGCAGCTTAACAGGACAGCCAGAGACCCAGTACTTC.

As DNA, the CDR3 is TGTGCCAGTAGAGGCCGGGAATGGGAAGGAACCCAGTACTTC. Translating gives CASRGREWEGTQYF. The chain joins TRBV19 to TRBJ2-5, with D possibly being TRBD2 (5 bases). This CDR3 contains 14 residues. V lost 6 bases and J lost 8, with 19 bases in between. From germline, CDR1 is LNHDA and CDR2 SQIVND (reference sequence).

V is TRBV5-1 and J is TRBJ2-5; D is undetermined. Trimming took off 3 bases at V and 1 base at J, with 1 base between the two ends. There are 11 residues in the CDR3. Germline V gene data show CDR1 as SGHRS and CDR2 as YFSETQ. CDR3 amino acids: CASSSQETQYF. CDR3 nucleotide sequence: TGCGCCAGCAGCTCCCAAGAGACCCAGTACTTC.

This clone came up once. The V call is TRBV28, the J call TRBJ2-7, with 10 bases lining up with TRBD2. V lost 6 bases to trimming and J lost 0 bases; unmatched junction nucleotides: 5. Germline values: CDR1 MDHEN, CDR2 SYDVKM. The CDR3 runs 15 residues. The CDR3 region is CASSGTSASSYEQYF. CDR3 in DNA: TGTGCCAGCAGCGGGACTAGCGCGAGCTCCTACGAGCAGTACTTC.

J is TRBJ2-7 and V is TRBV4-3; 8 positions agree with TRBD1. V lost 3 bases to trimming and J lost 2 bases; unmatched junction nucleotides: 3. The germline V gene has CDR1 LGHNA and CDR2 YSLEER. The CDR3 loop spans 14 amino acids. CDR3 bases: TGCGCCAGCAGCCAGGGGACAGGCCCCTACGAGCAGTACTTC. Its protein is CASSQGTGPYEQYF.

The count of this clone is one. This chain joins TRBV2 and TRBJ2-5; D remains ambiguous. V lost 6 bases and J lost 5, with 7 bases in between. Germline CDR1 reads SNHLY; CDR2 reads FYNNEI. This CDR3 comprises 11 residues. The CDR3 region has the DNA TGTGCCAGCAGGGTAGGGGAGACCCAGTACTTC. Translated: CASRVGETQYF. The full variable domain, with the rest looked up from reference TRBV2 and TRBJ2-5, is EPEVTQTPSHQVTQMGQEVILRCVPISNHLYFYWYRQILGQKVEFLVSFYNNEISEKSEIFDDQFSVERPDGSNFTLKIRSTKLEDSAMYFCASRVGETQYFGPGTRLLVL.

The chain carries TRBV27 and TRBJ2-5; 8 bases are shared with TRBD1. V was clipped by 0 bases and J by 3 bases; unmatched bases: 0. This CDR3 is built from 14 residues. Germline values: CDR1 MNHEY, CDR2 SMNVEV (reference sequence). This chain's CDR3 is CASSLSTGEETQYF. In DNA form, the CDR3 reads TGTGCCAGCAGTTTATCGACAGGGGAAGAGACCCAGTACTTC.

The rearrangement links TRBV27 to TRBJ1-2, with TRBD1 matching over 7 bases. The V gene end was trimmed by 5 bases and the J gene end by 7 bases; junction bases not matched to a gene: 7. Germline CDR1 MNHEY, CDR2 SMNVEV (reference sequence). The CDR3 runs to 13 residues. CDR3 protein: CASSLNRGSGYTF. The CDR3 DNA sequence: TGTGCCAGCAGTCTTAACAGGGGATCTGGCTACACCTTC.

The chain uses TRBV27 and TRBJ2-5; tentative D call: TRBD1 (6 bases). With 6 bases removed from V and 5 bases from J, the gap between germline ends came to 13 bases. CDR3 size: 13 residues. In germline, CDR1 is MNHEY, CDR2 SMNVEV (reference sequence). DNA of the CDR3: TGTGCCAGCAGGATAACAGGGCACGAGACCCAGTACTTC. It specifies CASRITGHETQYF.

CDR3: CASSVGVADSYNEQFF. The CDR3, as DNA: TGTGCCAGCAGCGTAGGAGTAGCGGATTCCTACAATGAGCAGTTCTTC. The V and J genes are TRBV9 and TRBJ2-1; D is perhaps TRBD2 (6 bases). Looked up from germline, CDR1 is SGDLS and CDR2 is YYNGEE. CDR3 length equals 16 residues. The V gene lost 0 bases and the J gene lost 1 base, with 11 bases spanning the gap.

Only one count was recorded for this clone. The chain is built from TRBV30 and TRBJ2-1; TRBD1 aligns across 7 bases. V was pared by 7 bases and J by 3 bases, with 6 bases of the junction left unmatched. Germline assignment: CDR1 GTSNPN and CDR2 SVGIG (reference sequence). This CDR3 has 13 amino acids. The CDR3 loop is CAYTGTDYNEQFF. The CDR3 DNA sequence: TGTGCCTACACCGGGACAGACTACAATGAGCAGTTCTTC.

The genes are TRBV19 and TRBJ2-3; TRBD2 agrees at 12 bases. The V gene's germline CDR1 is LNHDA and CDR2 SQIVND (reference sequence). V was pared by 7 bases and J by 0 bases, with 2 bases of the junction left unmatched. There are 15 residues in the CDR3. The DNA for the CDR3 is TGTGCCAGTAAAGGGACTAGCGGGAGCACAGATACGCAGTATTTT. This translates into CASKGTSGSTDTQYF.

This clone appeared a single time. The chain is built from TRBV9 and TRBJ2-4, with a possible D match to TRBD2 (5 bases). V lost 2 bases to trimming and J lost 6 bases, with 12 bases between them. The germline CDR1 and CDR2 sequences are SGDLS and YYNGEE. This CDR3 region has 14 residues. CDR3: CASSVTGYGNIQYF. The CDR3 coding sequence is TGTGCCAGCAGCGTGACGGGGTACGGAAACATTCAGTACTTC.

The gene calls are TRBV6-1 and TRBJ2-3, with 8 bases fitting TRBD1. The CDR3 runs to 16 residues. Unmatched junction bases numbered 5, after V lost 2 bases and J lost 1 base. Per the germline V gene, CDR1 is MNHNS and CDR2 is SASEGT. The CDR3 nucleotides are TGTGCCAGCAGTGAACCAGGGGGCGAGGGCACAGATACGCAGTATTTT. This codes for CASSEPGGEGTDTQYF.

The gene calls are TRBV9 and TRBJ2-7; TRBD1 agrees at 8 bases. The germline V gene has CDR1 SGDLS and CDR2 YYNGEE. The CDR3 has 15 amino acids. The V segment lost 0 bases and the J segment 3 bases; nucleotides outside the gene matches: 5. CDR3 amino acids: CASSVGSTGDYEQYF. CDR3 DNA: TGTGCCAGCAGCGTAGGATCGACAGGGGACTACGAGCAGTACTTC.

J is TRBJ1-2 and V is TRBV6-4, with D perhaps matching TRBD1 (5 bases). V gave up 6 bases and J gave up 5 bases, with 13 bases separating them. Germline values: CDR1 MRHNA, CDR2 SNTAGT. The CDR3 loop spans 13 amino acids. The CDR3 region is CASREGPKYGYTF. The CDR3 DNA reads as TGTGCCAGCAGGGAGGGGCCGAAGTATGGCTACACCTTC.

V and J are TRBV29-1 and TRBJ2-2; the D gene is possibly TRBD2 (5 bases). Germline loops: CDR1 SQVTM, CDR2 ANQGSEA. V lost 6 bases, J lost 4 bases, and 18 bases lay in between. There are 15 residues in the CDR3. Here the CDR3 reads CSVIRTAGGTGELFF. The CDR3 nucleotides are TGCAGCGTAATACGGACTGCCGGCGGCACCGGGGAGCTGTTTTTT.

The chain joins TRBV7-9 to TRBJ2-1, with D possibly being TRBD2 (6 bases). Trimming left V 4 bases short and J 4 bases short, with 11 bases between. The V gene's germline CDR1 is SEHNR and CDR2 FQNEAQ (reference sequence). The CDR3 runs 14 residues. CDR3 nucleotide sequence: TGTGCCAGCAGCTCCGGGACTTCTTACAATGAGCAGTTCTTC. It yields the protein CASSSGTSYNEQFF. The entire variable domain, with the rest obtained from reference TRBV7-9 and TRBJ2-1, is as follows: DTGVSQNPRHKITKRGQNVTFRCDPISEHNRLYWYRQTLGQGPEFLTYFQNEAQLEKSRLLSDRFSAERPKGSFSTLEIQRTEQGDSAMYLCASSSGTSYNEQFFGPGTRLTVL.

This clone was detected only once. The V call is TRBV5-8, the J call TRBJ2-7; unclear D gene. Germline CDR1 SGHTS, CDR2 YDEGEE. This CDR3 is built from 11 residues. Trimming left V 0 bases short and J 7 bases short, with 5 bases between. CDR3 DNA: TGTGCCAGCAGCTTGGCCGAGGAGCAGTACTTC. Amino acids: CASSLAEEQYF.

This rearrangement joins TRBV5-3 to TRBJ1-5; D may be TRBD1 (5 bases). TRBV5-3 is classed as an ORF, of uncertain function. The CDR3 covers 16 residues. Trimming took 4 bases from V and 2 from J, leaving 16 bases between them. The CDR3: CARSHGRGGGNQPQHF. In nucleotides, the CDR3 is TGTGCCAGAAGCCACGGTCGAGGAGGGGGCAATCAGCCCCAGCATTTT.

The V and J genes are TRBV7-8 and TRBJ2-2; TRBD2 is a possible D gene (6 bases). The CDR3 runs to 18 residues. The V end lost 0 bases, the J end lost 3 bases, and 17 bases lay between the germline ends. CDR1 and CDR2 from the germline V gene are SGHVS and FQNEAQ. CDR3 residues: CASSLALAGPTYTGELFF. CDR3 coding DNA: TGTGCCAGCAGCTTAGCGCTCGCGGGGCCGACTTACACCGGGGAGCTGTTTTTT. Full variable domain (missing parts from reference TRBV7-8 and TRBJ2-2): GAGVSQSPRYKVAKRGQDVALRCDPISGHVSLFWYQQALGQGPEFLTYFQNEAQLDKSGLPSDRFFAERPEGSVSTLKIQRTQQEDSAVYLCASSLALAGPTYTGELFFGEGSRLTVL.

This clone was counted once. The V gene is TRBV19, the J gene TRBJ2-7, with unresolved D. Looked up from germline, CDR1 is LNHDA and CDR2 is SQIVND (reference sequence). Trimming took off 7 bases at V and 1 base at J, with 8 bases between the two ends. This CDR3 contains 12 residues. The CDR3 DNA follows: TGTGCCAGTATGACGGAATCCTACGAGCAGTACTTC. It specifies CASMTESYEQYF.

The chain links TRBV16 to TRBJ2-2, with D uncertain. The CDR3 is 13 amino acids. The germline gives CDR1 KGHSY, CDR2 FQNENV. Trimming took off 0 bases at V and 8 bases at J, with 7 bases between the two ends. The CDR3 nucleotides are TGTGCCAGCAGCCAATCAAAAACGGGGGAGCTGTTTTTT. Translating it yields CASSQSKTGELFF.